This T cell receptor beta chain was sequenced in a study of cytotoxic CD8 clonotypes in ibrutinib-treated CLL. About the study: The study recorded mean values of approximately 260,000 productive templates and tens of thousands of productive rearrangements per sample. Study results and limitations: Clonality was higher at baseline than in age-matched healthy donors and tracked circulating CD8+ T-cell counts. Public clonotypes occurred uncommonly; on treatment, they contracted or remained stable.

Concerning this clone: Antigen unknown. The sample contains more than one DNA sequence encoding this CDR3.

There are 10 residues in the CDR3. Germline CDR1 DFQATT, CDR2 SNEGSKA (reference sequence). V lost 6 bases, J lost 5 bases, and 7 bases lay in between. Produced via immunoSEQ multiplex PCR; TCRdb's table is partial and in-frame only. The table lists some 310,000 clones, about 80% of them singletons. The chain recombines TRBV20-1 with TRBJ1-2, with D unresolved. This clonotype was obtained from a human donor with chronic lymphocytic leukemia. The sequences come from PBMCs, collected before ibrutinib treatment. The CDR3 is CSARPYGYTF. The CDR3 bases are TGCAGTGCGAGACCGTATGGCTACACCTTC.